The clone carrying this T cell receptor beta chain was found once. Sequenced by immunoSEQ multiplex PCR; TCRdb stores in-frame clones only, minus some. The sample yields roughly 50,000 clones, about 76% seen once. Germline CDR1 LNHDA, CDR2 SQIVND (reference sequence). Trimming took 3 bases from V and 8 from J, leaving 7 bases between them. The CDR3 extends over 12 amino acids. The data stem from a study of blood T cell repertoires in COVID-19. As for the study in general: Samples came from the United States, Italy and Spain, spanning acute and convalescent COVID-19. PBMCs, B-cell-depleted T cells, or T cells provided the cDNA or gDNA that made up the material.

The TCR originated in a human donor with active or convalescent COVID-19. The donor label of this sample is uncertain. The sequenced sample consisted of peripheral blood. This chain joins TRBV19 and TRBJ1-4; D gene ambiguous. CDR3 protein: CASSISAEKLFF. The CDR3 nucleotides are TGTGCCAGTAGTATTAGTGCGGAAAAACTGTTTTTT.